A selection of T cell receptor beta chains follows, all from one sample in a study of CXCR3-negative and CXCR3-positive naive CD8 T cells. After re-calling the 5' RACE reads, TCRdb lists one entry per CDR3 protein, DNA absent. This repertoire includes some 150,000 distinct CDR3 sequences. The specimen was naive CXCR3+ CD8+ T cells from blood. These receptors were collected from a human donor in good health. Some clones in this sample may be carry-over from other donors' samples. Both conserved end residues are part of each CDR3.

j_call v_call cdr3_aa
TRBJ2-5 TRBV7-9 CASSLAYHQETQYF
TRBJ2-3 TRBV7-8 CASSLGGRGFPTDTQYF
TRBJ2-7 TRBV5-1 CASSSWDPYEQYF
TRBJ2-4 TRBV28 CASSLRGTAKNIQYF
TRBJ1-2 TRBV25-1 CASSELGGEIYGYTF
TRBJ2-7 TRBV13 CASSLKAAAYEQYF
TRBJ2-7 TRBV4-3 CASSQGGGQGASEQYF
TRBJ1-1 TRBV3-1 CASSLYDRGGEAFF
TRBJ1-2 TRBV19 CASNDRMDYGYTF
TRBJ2-1 TRBV29-1 CSVDGLAGSYNEQFF
TRBJ2-7 TRBV4-2 CASSQEGTSLYEQYF
TRBJ2-6 TRBV11-2 CASSYGTSGVTGANVLTF
TRBJ2-3 TRBV29-1 CSVDGGGTDTQYF
TRBJ2-7 TRBV9 CASSTGANLLDEQYF
TRBJ2-1 TRBV13 CASSLEAGSYNEQFF
TRBJ2-2 TRBV7-6 CASSEWDTSSGELFF
TRBJ2-3 TRBV5-1 CASSLGEGRTQYF
TRBJ2-7 TRBV9 CASSAGTGVGYEQYF
TRBJ2-1 TRBV6-5 CASSYSQYNEQFF
TRBJ1-5 TRBV7-8 CASSSHSGGDGNQPQHF
TRBJ1-3 TRBV7-9 CASSGGQSSGNTIYF
TRBJ2-5 TRBV7-8 CASSSRDRTTQETQYF
TRBJ2-7 TRBV29-1 CSVEETTTSSYEQYF
TRBJ2-3 TRBV19 CASKGSTDTQYF
TRBJ2-7 TRBV7-6 CASSQRGTGSSYEQYF
TRBJ2-7 TRBV20-1 CSTADAGGSYEQYF
TRBJ2-1 TRBV29-1 CSVEGDPSGGTYNEQFF
TRBJ2-7 TRBV20-1 CSARDATGIYEQYF
TRBJ2-7 TRBV29-1 CSVGPRGWYEQYF
TRBJ2-7 TRBV4-1 CASSQDLYSVTDRSYEQYF
TRBJ2-1 TRBV12-3/TRBV12-4 CASSLIAGTYNEQFF
TRBJ2-2 TRBV7-8 CASSLEASGGSPTGELFF
TRBJ2-3 TRBV29-1 CSVPGLTTDTQYF
TRBJ2-1 TRBV20-1 CSASPGNRVINEQFF
TRBJ1-1 TRBV4-1 CASSLTLVSEAFF
TRBJ2-1 TRBV29-1 CSVQTLLAGVGNEQFF
TRBJ2-7 TRBV28 CASSYGPEQYF
TRBJ1-2 TRBV9 CASSVAYSGTAYGYTF
TRBJ1-2 TRBV7-9 CASSLGGTVDGYTF
TRBJ2-7 TRBV7-2 CASSPGEGPYEQYF
TRBJ2-1 TRBV19 CASGLAGVVEQFF
TRBJ2-1 TRBV9 CASSPFLSYNEQFF
TRBJ1-2 TRBV7-2 CASSLMVGSNYGYTF
TRBJ2-7 TRBV10-1 CASSETMGWEGLYEQYF
TRBJ2-1 TRBV20-1 CSARDPGLAVYNEQFF
TRBJ2-1 TRBV20-1 CSASDRVTVTNEQFF
TRBJ1-2 TRBV20-1 CSARDRGNYGYTF
TRBJ2-3 TRBV2 CASTERDPDTQYF
TRBJ2-1 TRBV7-9 CASSPTPSLHNEQFF
TRBJ1-4 TRBV5-6 CASSLLQGSNEKLFF